The rows below give T cell receptor beta chains drawn from one sample of a study of cytomegalovirus exposure and HLA in healthy donors. Clones were sequenced by immunoSEQ multiplex PCR, and TCRdb holds only the in-frame ones, with some missing. The sample lists about 140,000 clones, 70% to 80% occurring once. The sequencing sample was made of PBMCs. These receptor sequences come from a man between 18 and 29 years old in good health and CMV-seronegative. The CDR3 runs from the conserved cysteine through the conserved F or W. The D gene is left open where the match is weak. Expanded clones get a size class; other rows say once, few or many, or leave the size out.

V gene	clone size	J gene	D gene	CDR3 protein	CDR3 DNA
TRBV9	NA	TRBJ2-2	NA	CASSGSEGGELFF	TGTGCCAGCAGCGGTTCAGAGGGCGGGGAGCTGTTTTTT
TRBV19	NA	TRBJ2-5	NA	CASSRALRETQYF	TGTGCCAGTAGTAGGGCTTTAAGGGAGACCCAGTACTTC
TRBV19	NA	TRBJ1-5	NA	CASSPQGLYQPQHF	TGTGCCAGCAGTCCCCAGGGGTTATATCAGCCCCAGCATTTT
TRBV11-3	NA	TRBJ1-1	NA	CASSSTGLNTEAFF	TGTGCCAGCAGCTCCACAGGTCTGAACACTGAAGCTTTCTTT
TRBV10-2	NA	TRBJ2-7	NA	CASSDSRGRGLPYEQYF	TGCGCCAGCAGTGACTCTAGAGGGCGTGGGCTACCCTACGAGCAGTACTTC
TRBV5-1	NA	TRBJ2-2	TRBD1	CASSATGGSHGELFF	TGCGCCAGCAGCGCTACAGGGGGCAGTCACGGGGAGCTGTTTTTT
TRBV7-8	NA	TRBJ1-1	TRBD1	CASSWDRGREAFF	TGTGCCAGCAGCTGGGACAGGGGACGGGAAGCTTTCTTC
TRBV5-1	NA	TRBJ2-1	NA	CASSLEPRNSYNEQFF	TGCGCCAGCAGCTTGGAACCCAGAAACTCCTACAATGAGCAGTTCTTC
TRBV18	NA	TRBJ2-5	TRBD1	CASSPPRGQGSETQYF	TGTGCCAGCTCACCACCGCGGGGACAGGGGTCGGAGACCCAGTACTTC
TRBV28	once	TRBJ2-7	TRBD1	CASSATHRGGGSYEQYF	TGTGCCAGCAGTGCCACCCACAGGGGCGGTGGTTCCTACGAGCAGTACTTC
TRBV28	few	TRBJ1-4	TRBD1	CASSRDRVEEKLFF	TGTGCCAGCAGCAGAGACAGGGTTGAAGAAAAACTGTTTTTT
TRBV30	few	TRBJ2-3	NA	CAWSGRGPQYF	TGTGCCTGGAGTGGGAGGGGACCCCAGTATTTT
TRBV7-7	NA	TRBJ2-5	TRBD1	CASSLGVSIFRTGREETQYF	TGTGCCAGCAGCTTAGGGGTTTCTATTTTTCGGACAGGGAGAGAGGAGACCCAGTACTTC
TRBV15	few	TRBJ1-2	NA	CATSRDRQAGDYGYTF	TGTGCCACCAGCAGAGATAGACAGGCTGGGGACTATGGCTACACCTTC
TRBV11-1	NA	TRBJ2-1	NA	CASSSRKGIYNEQFF	TGTGCCAGCAGCTCGCGGAAGGGGATCTACAATGAGCAGTTCTTC
TRBV9	once	TRBJ2-1	NA	CASSYDFVLHEQFF	TGTGCCAGCAGCTACGACTTTGTGCTTCATGAGCAGTTCTTC
TRBV4-1	NA	TRBJ2-1	NA	CASSHRGGLGQFF	TGCGCCAGCAGCCACAGAGGGGGTCTGGGGCAGTTCTTC
TRBV6-5	NA	TRBJ2-5	TRBD2	CASSASGGAAETQYF	TGTGCCAGCAGTGCTAGCGGGGGGGCCGCAGAGACCCAGTACTTC
TRBV28	NA	TRBJ2-3	NA	CASSPIALLNTQYF	TGTGCCAGCAGCCCTATAGCCCTCCTGAATACGCAGTATTTT
TRBV29-1	NA	TRBJ1-1	TRBD1	CSVDGQGVEAFF	TGCAGCGTAGACGGACAGGGGGTTGAAGCTTTCTTT
TRBV7-3	NA	TRBJ2-1	NA	CASSSTLGGEQFF	TGTGCCAGCAGTTCCACCCTAGGGGGTGAGCAGTTCTTC
TRBV30	NA	TRBJ2-6	TRBD1	CAWDRGLSGANVLTF	TGTGCTTGGGACAGGGGGCTCTCTGGGGCCAACGTCCTGACTTTC
TRBV7-6	NA	TRBJ2-2	NA	CASSPSVGGAWAGELFF	TGTGCCAGCAGCCCGTCAGTTGGGGGGGCATGGGCCGGGGAGCTGTTTTTT
TRBV7-9	NA	TRBJ2-3	TRBD2	CASSSSLSRGTSTDTQYF	TGTGCCAGCAGCTCGTCGTTGTCGCGGGGGACTAGCACAGATACGCAGTATTTT
TRBV7-9	NA	TRBJ1-2	NA	CASSRPAAGGYTF	TGTGCCAGCAGCCGCCCTGCGGCCGGTGGCTACACCTTC
TRBV14	NA	TRBJ2-1	TRBD1	CASSPKQGSGFF	TGTGCCAGCAGCCCAAAACAGGGGTCGGGGTTCTTC
TRBV6-5	NA	TRBJ2-7	TRBD1	CASSSGTGVYEQYF	TGTGCCAGCAGTTCCGGGACAGGGGTGTACGAGCAGTACTTC
TRBV15	NA	TRBJ1-1	TRBD1	CATTTTGAGPEAFF	TGTGCCACCACCACGACAGGGGCCGGTCCTGAAGCTTTCTTT
TRBV9	NA	TRBJ1-5	TRBD1	CASSVDGQGRQPQHF	TGTGCCAGCAGCGTAGATGGACAGGGGCGTCAGCCCCAGCATTTT
TRBV14	NA	TRBJ2-7	NA	CASSPKGTGAYEQYF	TGTGCCAGCAGCCCGAAGGGGACTGGGGCCTACGAGCAGTACTTC
TRBV19	few	TRBJ1-5	TRBD1	CASSSRQGGNQPQHF	TGTGCCAGTAGTTCGAGACAGGGTGGCAATCAGCCCCAGCATTTT
TRBV19	NA	TRBJ1-5	TRBD1	CASSIVLTGAGNQPQHF	TGTGCCAGTAGTATAGTACTTACAGGGGCGGGCAATCAGCCCCAGCATTTT
TRBV9	few	TRBJ2-3	TRBD2	CASGTSGGANTQYF	TGTGCCAGCGGCACTAGCGGGGGGGCAAATACGCAGTATTTT
TRBV7-3	NA	TRBJ2-5	NA	CASSMDTTGETQYF	TGTGCCAGCAGCATGGACACTACTGGGGAGACCCAGTACTTC
TRBV7-2	NA	TRBJ2-7	TRBD1	CASSFMGGQGGYEQYF	TGTGCCAGCAGCTTTATGGGGGGACAGGGGGGTTACGAGCAGTACTTC
TRBV5-6	few	TRBJ2-7	TRBD1	CASSLVILKGQANYEQYF	TGTGCCAGCAGCTTGGTCATATTAAAAGGACAGGCAAACTACGAGCAGTACTTC
TRBV6-1	once	TRBJ2-1	TRBD2	CASWGLGNEQFF	TGTGCCAGCTGGGGACTAGGGAATGAGCAGTTCTTC
TRBV7-2	NA	TRBJ2-2	NA	CASRRQRDTGELFF	TGTGCCAGCAGACGACAGAGAGACACCGGGGAGCTGTTTTTT
TRBV19	NA	TRBJ2-5	NA	CASSIGARGGGTQYF	TGTGCCAGTAGTATAGGGGCCAGGGGTGGTGGGACCCAGTACTTC
TRBV5-1	NA	TRBJ1-1	TRBD1	CASSLGDRNTEAFF	TGCGCCAGCAGCTTGGGGGACAGAAACACTGAAGCTTTCTTT
TRBV5-1	NA	TRBJ1-1	NA	CASSAEGYGQFNTEAFF	TGCGCCAGCAGCGCGGAGGGGTATGGCCAATTTAACACTGAAGCTTTCTTT
TRBV6-5	NA	TRBJ1-1	NA	CASSYSALNTEAFF	TGTGCCAGCAGTTACTCGGCACTGAACACTGAAGCTTTCTTT
TRBV10-1	NA	TRBJ2-2	NA	CASRGYTGELFF	TGCGCCAGCCGAGGTTACACCGGGGAGCTGTTTTTT
TRBV18	NA	TRBJ2-7	TRBD1	CASSPPGTGSYEQYF	TGTGCCAGCTCACCACCGGGGACAGGGTCTTACGAGCAGTACTTC
TRBV10-2	NA	TRBJ1-6	NA	CASKGDSPLHF	TGCGCCAGCAAAGGGGATTCACCCCTCCACTTT
TRBV14	NA	TRBJ1-4	TRBD1	CASSHPNRGPDEKLFF	TGTGCCAGCAGCCACCCTAACAGGGGCCCGGATGAAAAACTGTTTTTT
TRBV6-1	NA	TRBJ2-7	NA	CASSEKTRMVQYF	TGTGCCAGCAGTGAAAAGACTAGAATGGTGCAGTACTTC
TRBV28	NA	TRBJ2-7	NA	CAGAVRSAGEQYF	TGTGCCGGAGCAGTCCGTTCCGCCGGCGAGCAGTACTTC
TRBV7-6	NA	TRBJ1-5	TRBD1	CASSKDRGERGNQPQHF	TGTGCCAGCAGCAAAGACAGGGGGGAACGCGGCAATCAGCCCCAGCATTTT
TRBV30	NA	TRBJ2-7	NA	CAWSVLVGIQGPYEQYF	TGTGCCTGGAGTGTGCTTGTTGGGATTCAGGGCCCCTACGAGCAGTACTTC
TRBV9	NA	TRBJ1-1	NA	CASSNYNTEAFF	TGTGCCAGCAGCAACTATAACACTGAAGCTTTCTTT
TRBV7-9	NA	TRBJ2-5	TRBD2	CASTITASGAPSHF	TGTGCCAGCACCATAACGGCTAGCGGGGCCCCTTCCCACTTC